The clone carrying this T cell receptor beta chain came up a few times. The target antigen is unknown. In making TCR beta libraries, quantitative 5'-RACE with molecular barcodes was used. In TCRdb, the 5' RACE reads were re-called with MiXCR into one record per CDR3 protein. Among just under 550,000 distinct CDR3 sequences listed, approximately 12% were seen once. This sample stems from a study of CD8 T cells in ankylosing spondylitis. Study-wide results and limits: Certain motif variants had earlier been reported in reactive arthritis synovial fluid and blood. Those disease-linked clones were CD8+; they were also relatively rare in peripheral blood. The authors reported significant enrichment of disease-linked clones in matched ankylosing spondylitis synovial fluid. In ankylosing spondylitis blood, a motif of about eight highly homologous TCR beta variants appeared characteristic.

This sequence was found in a male donor with ankylosing spondylitis. Sequencing was done on a sample of blood, either unsorted or a sorted T cell fraction (not recorded which).

The CDR3 protein is CASVETQYF. DNA of the CDR3: TGTGCCAGCGTAGAGACCCAGTACTTC. The V gene is TRBV7-7, the J gene TRBJ2-5; D unresolved. The CDR3 contains 9 residues. Trimming left V 8 bases short and J 4 bases short, with 2 bases between. The germline gives CDR1 SSHAT, CDR2 FNYEAQ (reference sequence).